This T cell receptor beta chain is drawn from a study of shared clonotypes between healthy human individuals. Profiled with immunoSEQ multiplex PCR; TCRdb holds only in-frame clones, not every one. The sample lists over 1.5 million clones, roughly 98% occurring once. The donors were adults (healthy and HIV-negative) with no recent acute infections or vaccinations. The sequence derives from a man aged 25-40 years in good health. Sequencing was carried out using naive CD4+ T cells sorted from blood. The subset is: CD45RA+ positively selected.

The DNA for the CDR3 is TGTGCCAGCAGCTTAGGGCAGCTCCACGCAGATACGCAGTATTTT. It translates to CASSLGQLHADTQYF. The J gene is TRBJ2-3, the V gene TRBV7-3; D is unclear. This CDR3 is built from 15 residues. V lost 2 bases and J lost 4, with 13 bases in between. The germline V gene has CDR1 SGHTA and CDR2 FQGTGA.